A single T cell receptor (beta chain) is shown here with its context. Assay: immunoSEQ multiplex PCR; the TCRdb copy retains only in-frame clones and omits some. Of about 57,000 clones in the sample, approximately 90% were seen once. The CDR3 consists of 10 residues. V lost 2 bases to trimming and J lost 5 bases, with 3 bases between them. The germline CDR1 and CDR2 sequences are GTSNPN and SVGIG (reference sequence). These data are taken from a study of control samples from healthy donors and cancer patients. The source of this sequence is a man aged 25-40 years with colorectal cancer. Sequenced input: PBMCs. The chain uses TRBV30 and TRBJ1-1; D unresolved. This CDR3 reads CAWSRTEAFF. CDR3 nucleotides: TGTGCCTGGAGTAGGACTGAAGCTTTCTTT.